This T cell receptor (beta chain) is drawn from a study of shared clonotypes between healthy human individuals. Study context: A donor's plate count was three for CD4 naive and three for CD4 memory; CD8 naive had two and CD8 memory one.

Points from the study as a whole: At large depth, rarefaction still showed sorted-subset sequencing to be incomplete.

Germline V gives CDR1 DFQATT, CDR2 SNEGSKA (reference sequence). The CDR3 contains 10 residues. Trimming stripped 7 bases from V and 8 bases from J, with 11 bases between. Per the original data handling: Because ImmunoSEQ provided only junction sequences with no quality scores, the filtering differed. Assay: immunoSEQ multiplex PCR; the TCRdb copy retains only in-frame clones and omits some. The DNA was the basis for D and trimming; V, J and clone size are from that table. The sample gives 2 million to 2.5 million clones, around 93% of which show up once; 0.37% is in the top ten. With regard to this clone: Its antigen is currently unknown.

It was into CD45RA+ naive and CD45RA-negative memory subsets that the CD4+ cells were split. The chain has TRBV20-1 and TRBJ1-2, with D possibly matching TRBD1 (5 bases). The TCR comes from a man in his late teens or twenties in good health. Some clones in this sample may be carry-over from other donors' samples. The sequenced material came from naive CD4+ T cells from PBMCs. Subset in this sample: CD45RA+ positively selected. The CDR3 loop reads CSGGARGYTF. Written as DNA, the CDR3 is TGCAGTGGCGGGGCCAGGGGCTACACCTTC.